These 13 T cell receptor beta chains originate from one sample sequenced in a study of early T cells in non-severe SARS-CoV-2 infection. TCRdb reprocessed the 5' RACE reads via MiXCR and lists one record per CDR3 protein. This table holds about 48,000 distinct CDR3 sequences, around 7.7% found once. The sequencing input was whole blood. The source is an adult who was a healthcare worker with PCR-confirmed SARS-CoV-2 infection or an uninfected control (not recorded which).

CDR3 sequence reads: CASSPRQFRYEAFF. The CDR3 nucleotides are TGTGCCAGCAGTCCCCGACAGTTCAGATATGAAGCTTTCTTT. V and J are TRBV28 and TRBJ1-1, with a tentative D call TRBD1 (5 bases). The CDR3 extends over 14 amino acids. Germline-derived CDR1 and CDR2 are MDHEN and SYDVKM. Trimming removed 5 bases at V and 7 bases at J, with 17 bases between.

This rearrangement joins TRBV2 to TRBJ2-2, with D perhaps TRBD1 (5 bases). V was trimmed by 10 bases and J by 8 bases, leaving 14 bases between them. CDR1 is SNHLY, CDR2 FYNNEI, per germline. CDR3 size: 12 residues. Written as DNA, the CDR3 is TGTGCCACCCTCGAAAGGGGAGGGGAGCTGTTTTTT. Amino acid sequence: CATLERGGELFF.

This clonotype was recorded many times. The rearrangement uses TRBV11-2 and TRBJ2-3, with D unresolved. CDR3 length: 12 residues. Trimming pared 2 bases from V and 2 bases from J, leaving 2 bases between. Germline lookup yields CDR1 SGHAT and CDR2 FQNNGV. CDR3 amino acids: CASSLITDTQYF. The CDR3 DNA is TGTGCCAGCAGCTTAATCACAGATACGCAGTATTTT.

This clonotype has ten or more counts. The rearrangement joins TRBV12-3 or TRBV12-4 to TRBJ1-6, with TRBD1 identical over 7 bases. The CDR3 contains 14 residues. Unmatched junction bases numbered 6, after V lost 7 bases and J lost 6 bases. The CDR3 DNA reads TGTGCCAGCAATACCGGGACAGCTAATTCACCCCTCCACTTT. It is translated as CASNTGTANSPLHF.

This sequence joins TRBV30 and TRBJ1-2, with 10 bases fitting TRBD1. The CDR3 runs 12 residues. Germline values: CDR1 GTSNPN, CDR2 SVGIG (reference sequence). V gave up 6 bases and J gave up 8 bases; unmatched junction bases: 6. CDR3 amino acids: CACGTGAFGYTF. The DNA of the CDR3 is TGTGCCTGTGGGACAGGGGCGTTCGGCTACACCTTC.

This clonotype appeared many times. This sequence joins TRBV5-6 and TRBJ1-2; D gene ambiguous. This CDR3 comprises 13 residues. Trimming stripped 1 base from V and 6 bases from J, with 10 bases between. Per the germline V gene, CDR1 is SGHDT and CDR2 is YYEEEE. The CDR3 DNA reads as TGTGCCAGCAGCTTGTATGGGTCCGATGGCTACACCTTC. Its protein product is CASSLYGSDGYTF.

This clonotype was counted ten times or more. The chain recombines TRBV18 with TRBJ2-1; D not resolved. Trimming pared 2 bases from V and 6 bases from J, leaving 8 bases between. CDR1 is KGHSH and CDR2 is LQKENI in the germline V gene. This CDR3 region has 13 residues. CDR3 amino acids: CASSPGRTNEQFF. CDR3 nucleotide sequence: TGTGCCAGCTCACCAGGCAGGACCAATGAGCAGTTCTTC.

J is TRBJ1-2 and V is TRBV28, with 9 bases fitting TRBD1. Germline lookup yields CDR1 MDHEN and CDR2 SYDVKM. This CDR3 region has 14 residues. Trimming at V came to 2 bases and at J to 7 bases, leaving 5 bases not matched to a gene. The CDR3 sequence is CASSLEQGARGYTF. CDR3 DNA sequence: TGTGCCAGCAGTTTAGAACAGGGGGCGCGTGGCTACACCTTC.

This clonotype appeared many times. The chain links TRBV4-1 to TRBJ1-2; unclear D gene. Trimming left V 1 base short and J 1 base short, with 19 bases between. Germline values: CDR1 MGHRA, CDR2 YSYEKL. The CDR3 extends over 18 amino acids. The CDR3 sequence is CASSQVIFDGRSNYGYTF. The CDR3 nucleotides are TGCGCCAGCAGCCAAGTAATTTTTGACGGCCGGAGTAACTATGGCTACACCTTC.

The CDR3 here is CASSIRGGPGETQYF. The CDR3 DNA reads TGTGCCAGTAGTATTCGCGGGGGGCCAGGGGAGACCCAGTACTTC. The gene calls are TRBV19 and TRBJ2-5, with 8 bases lining up with TRBD2. Germline lookup yields CDR1 LNHDA and CDR2 SQIVND (reference sequence). V lost 3 bases and J lost 5; bases outside the gene matches: 8. This CDR3 comprises 15 residues.

This clonotype was seen at least ten times. DNA for the CDR3: TGTGCCAGCAGCGAAAAAGATACGCAGTATTTT. Protein product: CASSEKDTQYF. The J gene is TRBJ2-3, the V gene TRBV9; D is uncertain. Germline CDR1 and CDR2: SGDLS and YYNGEE. CDR3 size: 11 residues. Trimming removed 3 bases at V and 5 bases at J, with 4 bases between.

The sample holds a few counts of this clonotype. V and J are TRBV5-6 and TRBJ2-7, with 12 bases lining up with TRBD1. Trimming at V came to 3 bases and at J to 3 bases, leaving 1 base not matched to a gene. CDR1 SGHDT and CDR2 YYEEEE come from the germline V gene. The CDR3 contains 14 residues. The CDR3 reads CASSWDRGRYEQYF. As DNA, the CDR3 is TGTGCCAGCAGCTGGGACAGGGGGCGCTACGAGCAGTACTTC.

V is TRBV28 and J is TRBJ1-1; D possibly corresponds to TRBD1 (5 bases). The CDR3 is 14 amino acids. V shed 2 bases and J shed 0 bases, with 7 bases lying between them. Germline-derived CDR1 and CDR2 are MDHEN and SYDVKM. CDR3 sequence reads: CASSLDRLNTEAFF. The CDR3 region has the DNA TGTGCCAGCAGTTTAGACAGATTGAACACTGAAGCTTTCTTT.